This T cell receptor beta chain was identified during a study of cytomegalovirus exposure and HLA in healthy donors (dated by TCRdb to 2017 to 2019). The study in broad terms: An earlier analysis of some 620 of the donors reported around 280 Gb of sequence data and 117 million unique TCR beta sequences obtained from approximately 180 million T cells. HLA typing covered class I and class II loci at four-digit resolution. About 280 gigabases of sequencing data and about 92 million unique TCR sequences made up an early release that covered 500 to 650 HLA-typed donors. Of the roughly 400 genotyped donors, 80% to 90% were placed in the genetic ancestry cluster associated with self-reported Caucasian donors. Typing coverage varied by locus: roughly 629-630 donors for A, B, C, DRB1 and DQB1; 522 for DQA1; approximately 570 for DPA1; fewer than 480 for DPB1. In an earlier analysis of several hundred of the donors, high-throughput TCR beta sequencing was used to judge whether each TCR beta V gene segment behaved as functional or pseudogenic. Every repertoire in the discovery cohort had been generated on one and the same sequencing platform. In a later analysis, previously published TCR beta repertoires from several hundred donors were re-analyzed and high-resolution HLA genotyping was added so that TCR occurrence patterns could be studied. The study combined high-throughput TCR immunosequencing, statistical association of individual TCRs with disease status, and machine learning to predict cytomegalovirus infection status. Alongside the repertoire data, information on donor age, sex, ethnicity and CMV serostatus was compiled. In addition to the first cohort of around 670 subjects, a separate validation cohort of approximately 130 different subjects was used. In a later genetic analysis, genome-wide SNP genotypes for about 65% of the 666 donors were used, and that subset was treated as a discovery cohort. Among 300 to 500 genotyped donors of the cohort, an average of around 250,000 unique TCR beta nucleotide sequences was sequenced per donor, of which about 19% were non-productive. The study aimed to test whether signatures of past pathogen exposure could be identified by cataloging public T cell receptors. Using immunosequencing, the study profiled T cell repertoires from fewer than 850 subjects and related those repertoires to cytomegalovirus serostatus. In the later analysis, no new phenotypic data were used to find candidate immune exposures; instead, reliance was placed on TCR beta sequences and their occurrence across donors. Because of strong linkage in the cohort, five DR-DQ haplotypes were treated as single units for association and clustering. Study-wide conclusions, independent of this receptor: Most TCR sequences were seen in very few donors, while some public TCRs were found in many individuals. Cytomegalovirus status was reported to be diagnosed by the classifier with high specificity and sensitivity in both the original and validation cohorts. Some IMGT-functional V segments, including TRBV6-2 and TRBV6-3, could not be told apart with the 87-base-pair reads, so those segments were excluded. The study listed 170 or so TCR beta chains as associated with cytomegalovirus. Immune exposure information for the cohort was limited to CMV serostatus. A group of highly shared sequence variants was considered likely to be a technical artifact of the sequencing pipeline. In a later analysis, several top co-occurrence clusters were reported to appear linked to parvovirus B19, influenza, CMV and Epstein-Barr virus. A further reported finding was that TCR beta sequences accurately predicted the HLA-A and HLA-B alleles for most subjects in the first cohort. Assigning TCR associations to individual alleles was difficult when HLA alleles, especially DR and DQ, strongly co-occurred. A few of the identified cytomegalovirus-associated TCR beta chains were confirmed in vitro to be specific for cytomegalovirus antigens. According to a later analysis, most CMV-associated TCR beta chains appeared to be HLA-restricted, and the HLA associations seemed to be driven largely by CMV exposure. Because counts were too low, seventeen rarely observed V segments, including chromosome 9 orphons, were excluded from the earlier analysis of 500 to 700 of the donors. In a later genetic analysis, a missense DCLRE1C variant was associated with V-gene and J-gene trimming of TCR beta chains, and the association was replicated in an independent cohort. Presence/absence analyses assumed roughly uniform sequencing depth across donors, an assumption that may not hold. Because HLA typing was missing for some donors at each locus, association tests included only the typed subset. In an earlier analysis of about 600 of the donors, most TCR beta V segments appeared in productive rearrangements about 87% or about 30% of the time, broadly matching IMGT annotations. Specific HLA alleles were associated with about 17,000 TCR beta sequences at a false discovery rate of 0.05 in a later analysis. The authors suggested that the approach could potentially be generalized to other disease states and immunological phenotypes. In a later analysis, HLA-associated TCR beta chains showed more clonal expansion and lower generation probabilities than non-associated chains that were equally common. In a later analysis, TCR association rates were found to vary across HLA loci, with the most associated TCRs seen for DRB1 alleles and the fewest for HLA-C alleles. Linkage disequilibrium might explain the correlated functional status among segregating V segments, but an unknown experimental factor could not be ruled out. Compared with the roughly 720-donor mean, donors in an Asian-associated ancestry cluster had fewer N-insertions in productive TCRs, according to a later genetic analysis. In this cohort, only TCR beta chains were sequenced, and detectable features were limited by the absence of alpha or paired-chain data.

In this sample, this clone turned up a few times. The specificity of this receptor is unknown. Base qualities are not recorded, but no much larger clone differs from it by a single base. Library method: the immunoSEQ multiplex PCR assay. The multiplex PCR relied on a mix of 60 forward primers for TCR Vbeta segments and 13 reverse primers for TCR Jbeta segments. The CDR3 region of rearranged TCR beta genes was amplified from genomic DNA by a multiplex PCR assay. On the Illumina HiSeq System, the amplified TCR beta libraries were sequenced as 87-base-pair reads. The source study handled its data this way. Across the roughly 640 repertoires, a later analysis counted tens of millions of unique TCR beta chains, some 11 million of which were shared by at least two donors. Raw reads were error-corrected and collapsed into unique sequences with a nearest-neighbor algorithm that merged closely related sequences to remove PCR and sequencing errors. V, D and J gene segments were assigned by aligning CDR3 sequences to IMGT reference sequences. For a sequence to be retained, a match of at least six nucleotides to both a V gene segment and a J gene segment was required. A rearrangement counted as productive if the CDR3 had no stop codons and remained in frame with V and J, and every other rearrangement counted as non-productive. CDR3 was defined by IMGT convention, running from the second conserved V-encoded cysteine to the conserved J-encoded phenylalanine. In an earlier analysis of 500 to 650 of the donors, sequences lacking an unambiguous match to a single V gene segment were excluded. In an earlier analysis of 450 to 750 of the donors, a V segment was called functional when productive rearrangements were above 56.7%, and segregating when the standard deviation between donors exceeded 5%. A statistical classification framework was developed to diagnose cytomegalovirus status using the catalog of TCR beta chain sequences. In a later analysis, TCR nucleotide sequences were compared against IMGT/GENE-DB human TR gene sequences so that V and J genes could be assigned. In a later analysis, CDR3 sequences and most-parsimonious VDJ recombination scenarios were assigned using the TCRdist pipeline. A later analysis defined each TCR beta chain by its CDR3 amino acid sequence plus V-gene family, and excluded reads lacking a unique V-gene family. In a later analysis, around 600 highly shared, low-generation-probability nucleotide sequences were removed to address suspected cross-contamination and a sequencing artifact. In a later analysis, a clonal expansion index was calculated for each public chain from normalized within-repertoire ranks of inferred template counts. A later analysis computed generation probabilities with a VDJ recombination model fitted to out-of-frame rearrangements, and checked the results against IGoR. In a later analysis, TCR-TCR, TCR-HLA and TCR-CMV co-occurrence was scored with hypergeometric tests, and a repertoire-size bias correction was applied to TCR pairs. A later analysis estimated false discovery rates by permuting HLA or CMV assignments 20 times. In a later analysis, co-occurring TCRs were grouped with DBSCAN, and TCRdist sequence similarity was added when clustering was performed within HLA-allele-positive subsets. For co-occurrence clustering, repertoires with fewer than 30,000 or more than 120,000 public chains were excluded, along with about five repertoires with anomalous nucleotide sharing. In TCRdb, the immuneACCESS table is reduced to in-frame sequences with V and J assigned. These tables do not hold every clone; where another copy was compared, an unresolved V gene accounts for under half, and the others remain unexplained. V, J and clone size reflect that table, while D and trimming were determined from the DNA. This sample lists 150,000 to 200,000 clones; under 90% were detected once. The ten largest clones add up to around 1.9% of the sample.

The cohort consisted of some 670 healthy bone marrow donors. All cohort members were sampled while nominally healthy, although unrecorded immune exposures were likely present. The donor was CMV seronegative and belonged to the group of 352 seronegative cohort members. Every donor gave a peripheral blood sample, and the peripheral blood mononuclear cells from that sample were used for TCR beta sequencing. Genomic DNA extraction from the blood cell samples was performed with the Qiagen DNeasy Blood Extraction Kit. CDR1 and CDR2 were assigned from the germline V gene (reference sequence) as SEHNR and FQNEAQ. V is trimmed back by 4 bases and J by 2 bases, and the junction contains 6 bases that no gene match accounts for. Including the terminal cysteine and phenylalanine, the CDR3 comprises 16 residues. This entry keeps only the CDR3 DNA: 48 bases, framed from base 1.

The sequence was collected from a young man in good health and CMV-seronegative. Sequencing was carried out using PBMCs. The chain is assembled from TRBV7-9 and TRBJ2-1; the junction holds 9 bases that match TRBD2. The CDR3 is CASSSLAGETYNEQFF. The bases read TGTGCCAGCAGCTCGTTAGCGGGAGAAACCTACAATGAGCAGTTCTTC.